This T cell receptor (beta chain) originates from a study of Graves' ophthalmopathy and Graves' hyperthyroidism. General study results and limits: In blood appeared most of the expanded thyroid clonotypes whose frequency exceeded 0.001.

V lost 5 bases, J lost 4 bases, and 23 bases lay in between. The CDR3 sequence is 17 residues long. Germline CDR1 SGHAT, CDR2 FQDESV (reference sequence). TCR beta CDR3 amplification used RNA transcripts. HTBI primers were used in a first-round RT-PCR, which preceded a second-round multiplex PCR. TCRdb processed the multiplex PCR reads anew with MiXCR; each CDR3 protein has one entry. The data contain about 210,000 distinct CDR3 sequences, about 32% of them singletons. This clonotype occurred many times. Its antigen remains unidentified. This chain links TRBV11-1 with TRBJ2-5; D tentatively reads TRBD1 or TRBD2 (5 bases each). The sequenced sample was peripheral blood. The clonotype comes from a man aged 50-60 years with Graves' ophthalmopathy. This CDR3 reads CASSHRGPTGRGETQYF. For the CDR3, the DNA is TGTGCCAGCAGCCACCGGGGACCAACAGGAAGGGGAGAGACCCAGTACTTC.